This T cell receptor (beta chain) came from a study of T cell changes during pregnancy in multiple sclerosis. This CDR3 comprises 13 residues. The germline gives CDR1 SQVTM, CDR2 ANQGSEA. V was shortened by 3 bases and J by 4 bases, with 11 bases between the two germline ends. Sequencing used immunoSEQ multiplex PCR; TCRdb keeps in-frame clones, though not all of them. The table includes about 50,000 clones, 90% to 95% detected once. This clonotype originated in a female donor with multiple sclerosis, enrolled in a pregnancy study. The source material was CD8+ T cells from peripheral blood mononuclear cells, sampled after pregnancy. The chain is built from TRBV29-1 and TRBJ2-3, with D hard to call. The CDR3 is CSVDGTGADTQYF. In DNA, the CDR3 is TGCAGCGTTGACGGTACGGGTGCAGATACGCAGTATTTT.